A single T cell receptor beta chain is shown here with its context. Its antigen is as yet unknown. At one end, the junction sequence differs from germline, possibly due to a read error. TCRdb itself ran the multiplex PCR reads through MiXCR, one entry per CDR3 protein. This sample has tens of thousands of distinct CDR3 sequences, with roughly 24% found just once. The sample is drawn from a study of breast tumors, draining lymph nodes, adjacent tissues. Study-wide results and caveats: Tumors had less TCR diversity than lymph nodes, more than nontumor tissue. Compared with basal-like, luminal-like tumors shared significantly more repertoire with nontumor tissue.

Germline V lookup: CDR1 GTSNPN, CDR2 SVGIG (reference sequence). The CDR3 covers 15 residues. The specimen was breast tumor tissue. The gene calls are TRBV30 and TRBJ2-7, with TRBD1 identical over 9 bases. This receptor was obtained from a female donor with breast cancer. Some clones in this sample may be carry-over from other donors' samples. CDR3 DNA: TGTGCCTGGAGTCGCGTGGGACAGGGTGTCTACGAGCAGCACTTC. This gives the protein CAWSRVGQGVYEQHF.